This TCR beta chain comes out of a study of cytomegalovirus exposure and HLA in healthy donors. As for the study in general: The 90 to 150 validation repertoires, a later analysis reported, used the same platform as the roughly 700 repertoires from the first cohort. General observations from the study: It was found in a later analysis that first-cohort TCR clusters tended to co-occur in the 90 to 150 validation repertoires.

Measured with immunoSEQ multiplex PCR; TCRdb has only the in-frame clones, and not every one. The table records approximately 170,000 clones, roughly 85% of them present only once. The germline gives CDR1 SGHVT, CDR2 SQSDAQ. V lost 5 bases and J lost 9, with 14 bases in between. The CDR3 runs to 12 residues. As concerns this clone: The antigen is not known.

Sequenced sample: PBMCs. The TCR was taken from a man younger than 30 in good health and CMV-seropositive. V is TRBV7-4 and J is TRBJ2-7; D is perhaps TRBD2 (5 bases). Here the CDR3 reads CASSRGEGLQYF. CDR3 nucleotide sequence: TGTGCCAGCAGCCGCGGCGAGGGCTTGCAGTACTTC.